This TCR beta chain was sequenced for a study of long-term antiretroviral therapy in people with HIV. V lost 0 bases and J lost 7, with 13 bases in between. CDR3 length: 16 residues. Per germline, CDR1 MGHRA and CDR2 YSYEKL. Sequencing relied on immunoSEQ assay v3.0, run at survey level. The protocol was immunoSEQ multiplex PCR, while the TCRdb copy is restricted to in-frame clones and leaves out a portion. The sample contains roughly 20,000 clones, around 81% of which appear only once. Sequencing used unsorted PBMCs, obtained roughly 4 years after starting antiretroviral therapy. The chain links TRBV4-1 to TRBJ1-6; D call uncertain. The sequence was collected from a young man with HIV. The DNA of the CDR3 is TGCGCCAGCAGCCAAGATCCCTTCTATCTGAATTCACCCCTCCACTTT. Translated: CASSQDPFYLNSPLHF.